The rows below give T cell receptor beta chains drawn from one sample of a study of blood T cells in healthy people across ages. MiXCR, run by TCRdb on the 5' RACE reads, gives a single entry per CDR3 protein. This sample has 1.8 million or so distinct CDR3 sequences; more than 35% occur once, and the top ten carry approximately 22%. Sequencing was performed on blood. All receptors derive from a human donor in good health. CDR3s include the opening cysteine and the closing phenylalanine or tryptophan. A D gene is named only where the DNA matches it firmly. Rows may omit the clone size; those that give it use once, few, many or a size class.

D: .; J: TRBJ2-4; size: .; V: TRBV5-1; CDR3: CASSWLPATTSSYERYF; DNA: TGCGCCAGCAGCTGGCTACCGGCGACAACGAGCTCCTACGAGCGGTACTTC
D: TRBD2; J: TRBJ2-4; size: many; V: TRBV12-3/TRBV12-4; CDR3: CASSRGGGLQNIQYF; DNA: TGTGCCAGCAGCCGCGGGGGTGGACTCCAAAACATTCAGTACTTC
D: .; J: TRBJ2-3; size: .; V: TRBV7-2; CDR3: CASSPSFPSTDTQYF; DNA: TGTGCCAGCAGCCCTAGCTTTCCTAGCACAGATACGCAGTATTTT
D: .; J: TRBJ2-1; size: .; V: TRBV5-1; CDR3: CASSHNTRGPYNEQFF; DNA: TGCGCCAGCAGCCACAATACTCGAGGACCCTACAATGAGCAGTTCTTC
D: .; J: TRBJ2-7; size: .; V: TRBV27; CDR3: CASSLTEQTYEQYF; DNA: TGTGCCAGCAGTTTAACAGAGCAAACGTACGAGCAGTACTTC
D: .; J: TRBJ1-2; size: .; V: TRBV7-9; CDR3: CASSLGERKTNYGYTF; DNA: TGTGCCAGCAGCTTAGGGGAACGCAAAACTAACTATGGCTACACCTTC
D: .; J: TRBJ1-2; size: .; V: TRBV12-3/TRBV12-4; CDR3: CASSLMGGWYGYTF; DNA: TGTGCCAGCAGTTTAATGGGGGGCTGGTATGGCTACACCTTC
D: .; J: TRBJ2-3; size: .; V: TRBV12-3/TRBV12-4; CDR3: CASRGGGVSSDAQYF; DNA: TGTGCCAGCAGGGGAGGGGGCGTGAGTTCAGATGCGCAGTATTTT
D: TRBD1; J: TRBJ2-1; size: .; V: TRBV2; CDR3: CASSDSWTGDYNEQFF; DNA: TGTGCCAGCAGTGACTCCTGGACAGGGGATTACAATGAGCAGTTCTTC
D: TRBD2; J: TRBJ2-2; size: .; V: TRBV7-2; CDR3: CASRTTGGGAGELFF; DNA: TGTGCCAGCAGGACGACTGGCGGGGGAGCCGGGGAGCTGTTTTTT
D: TRBD2; J: TRBJ2-3; size: few; V: TRBV20-1; CDR3: CSAPSGGGTDTQYF; DNA: TGCAGTGCACCTAGCGGGGGGGGTACAGATACGCAGTATTTT
D: .; J: TRBJ1-4; size: .; V: TRBV12-3/TRBV12-4; CDR3: CASSFGVWELFF; DNA: TGTGCCAGCAGTTTTGGGGTATGGGAACTGTTTTTT
D: .; J: TRBJ1-5; size: once; V: TRBV7-8; CDR3: CASSFSGGYNQPQHF; DNA: TGTGCCAGCAGCTTCTCCGGGGGATACAATCAGCCCCAGCATTTT
D: .; J: TRBJ1-1; size: .; V: TRBV6-2/TRBV6-3; CDR3: CASSQYLMRPNTEAFF; DNA: TGTGCCAGCAGTCAGTACCTAATGAGGCCGAACACTGAAGCTTTCTTT
D: .; J: TRBJ2-6; size: few; V: TRBV5-6; CDR3: CASSQFRDANLRANVLTF; DNA: TGTGCCAGCAGCCAATTCCGGGACGCCAATCTGAGGGCCAACGTCCTGACTTTC
D: .; J: TRBJ1-2; size: few; V: TRBV4-3; CDR3: CASSQDSGTEFFGYGYTF; DNA: TGCGCCAGCAGCCAAGACTCCGGGACCGAGTTTTTTGGGTATGGCTACACCTTC
D: TRBD1; J: TRBJ1-2; size: many; V: TRBV29-1; CDR3: CSVPLTGGYGYTF; DNA: TGCAGCGTACCCCTGACAGGGGGCTATGGCTACACCTTC
D: TRBD1; J: TRBJ1-1; size: .; V: TRBV5-1; CDR3: CASSSRNTGDTEAFF; DNA: TGCGCCAGCAGCTCCCGGAACACAGGGGACACTGAAGCTTTCTTT
D: .; J: TRBJ2-3; size: .; V: TRBV28; CDR3: CASRTLGRTDTQYF; DNA: TGTGCCAGCAGGACCCTTGGACGCACAGATACGCAGTATTTT
D: TRBD1; J: TRBJ1-1; size: .; V: TRBV7-2; CDR3: CASSTRRRGRMNTEAFF; DNA: TGTGCCAGCAGCACCCGTCGCAGGGGGCGCATGAACACTGAAGCTTTCTTT
D: .; J: TRBJ1-4; size: few; V: TRBV5-5; CDR3: CASSPDGLNEKLFF; DNA: TGTGCCAGCAGCCCGGACGGTCTTAATGAAAAACTGTTTTTT
D: TRBD1; J: TRBJ2-6; size: few; V: TRBV28; CDR3: CASSPSLRDSNAGANVLTF; DNA: TGTGCCAGCAGTCCGTCACTCCGGGACAGCAATGCTGGGGCCAACGTCCTGACTTTC
D: .; J: TRBJ1-6; size: few; V: TRBV20-1; CDR3: CSATGKSYNSPLHF; DNA: TGCAGTGCTACGGGGAAATCCTATAATTCACCCCTCCACTTT
D: .; J: TRBJ1-5; size: .; V: TRBV29-1; CDR3: CSVAAGGNQPQHF; DNA: TGCAGCGTCGCAGCAGGGGGCAATCAGCCCCAGCATTTT